What follows are 3 T cell receptor beta chains derived from one specimen sequenced in a study of blood T cell repertoires in COVID-19 (dated by TCRdb to 2020 to 2022). Libraries were built with the immunoSEQ multiplex PCR assay. Entries here come from immuneACCESS through TCRdb and include only in-frame sequences with V and J called. Some clones fail to appear in such tables; in the studies checked, an unresolved V gene covers under half of the shortfall, and the cause of the remainder is unknown. In all, the sample holds 150,000 to 200,000 clones, and around 85% of those were seen once. Approximately 13% of the sample comes from the top ten. Specimen: peripheral blood. These receptors were collected from a man aged 50-60 years who had recovered from COVID-19.

This clone was counted once. The V and J genes are TRBV12-3 or TRBV12-4 and TRBJ2-1, with 12 bases fitting TRBD2. The CDR3 runs 13 residues. V shed 5 bases and J 13 bases; nucleotides not matched to a gene: 6. CDR3 loop: CASSRTSGTNQFF. The CDR3 region has the DNA TGTGCCAGCAGTCGGACTAGCGGGACAAACCAGTTCTTC.

The CDR3 nucleotides read TGTGCCAGCAGCCCTGCAGCTAGCCTCTCCTACAATGAGCAGTTCTTC. Translated, it gives CASSPAASLSYNEQFF. The genes are TRBV4-2 and TRBJ2-1; possibly TRBD2 for D (5 bases). V lost 4 bases to trimming and J lost 0 bases, with 13 bases between them. The CDR3 sequence is 16 residues long. Germline assignment: CDR1 LGHNA and CDR2 YNFKEQ.

This chain connects TRBV5-1 to TRBJ1-2; TRBD1 matches at 8 bases. This CDR3 region has 14 residues. Germline V gene lookup returns CDR1 SGHRS and CDR2 YFSETQ. V shed 9 bases, J shed 0 bases, and the junction held 7 bases outside the gene matches. The CDR3 is CATRQGTTNYGYTF. CDR3 in DNA: TGCGCCACCCGACAGGGGACTACTAACTATGGCTACACCTTC.